This paragraph reports one T cell receptor beta chain. Profiled with immunoSEQ multiplex PCR; TCRdb holds only in-frame clones, not every one. The sample lists approximately 89,000 clones, 70% to 90% occurring once. Germline values: CDR1 LGHNA, CDR2 YNFKEQ. V was trimmed by 1 base and J by 7 bases, leaving 7 bases between them. CDR3 length: 13 residues. The data derive from a study of blood T cell repertoires in COVID-19. The chain links TRBV4-2 to TRBJ1-4, with D perhaps matching TRBD1 (6 bases). Sequencing was performed on peripheral blood. The receptor comes from a man between 65 and 85 years old with acute or convalescent COVID-19. The CDR3 DNA follows: TGTGCCAGCAGCCAAGCAGGGGTTGAAAAACTGTTTTTT. Translated, it gives CASSQAGVEKLFF.